Sequencing of this T cell receptor beta chain was carried out in a study of cytomegalovirus exposure and HLA in healthy donors. Study results and limitations: By HLA locus, TCR association rates varied in a later analysis, with DRB1 showing the most and HLA-C the fewest. One later analysis reportedly identified an Asian-associated ancestry cluster that showed fewer N-insertions than the roughly 700-donor mean.

The CDR3 length is 15 residues. Germline V lookup: CDR1 MGHRA, CDR2 YSYEKL. J gave up 4 bases and V 3 bases, and 4 bases lay outside the gene matches. PCR amplification relied on 60 Vbeta primers (plus 13 Jbeta primers). Assay used: immunoSEQ multiplex PCR; TCRdb lists only in-frame clones, some missing. The sample lists about 170,000 clones, roughly 80% occurring once. Notes on this clone: Its antigen is not known.

The source material was PBMCs. The chain has TRBV4-1 and TRBJ2-2, with TRBD2 identical over 8 bases. The sequence was collected from a boy aged 2 to 10 in good health and CMV-seronegative. The CDR3 loop is CASSQFSGATGELFF. CDR3 coding DNA: TGCGCCAGCAGCCAGTTTAGCGGGGCCACCGGGGAGCTGTTTTTT.